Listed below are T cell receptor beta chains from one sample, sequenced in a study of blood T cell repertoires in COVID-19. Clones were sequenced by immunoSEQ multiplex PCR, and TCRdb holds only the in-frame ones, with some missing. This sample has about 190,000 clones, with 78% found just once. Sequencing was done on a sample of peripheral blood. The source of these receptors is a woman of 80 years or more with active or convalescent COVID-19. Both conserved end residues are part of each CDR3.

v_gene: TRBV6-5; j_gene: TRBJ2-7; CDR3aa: CASQDRGSSYEQYF
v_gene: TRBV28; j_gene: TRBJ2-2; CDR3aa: CASRRAGTNTGELFF
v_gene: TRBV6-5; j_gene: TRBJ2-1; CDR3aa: CASSYGGNNEQFF
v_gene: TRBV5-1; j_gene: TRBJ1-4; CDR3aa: CASSLEGLNEKLFF
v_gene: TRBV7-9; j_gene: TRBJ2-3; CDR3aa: CASSLGASGGEDTQYF
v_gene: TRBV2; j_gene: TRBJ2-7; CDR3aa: CASSEALAGGIYEQYF
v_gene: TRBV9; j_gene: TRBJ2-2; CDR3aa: CASSVATVNTGELFF
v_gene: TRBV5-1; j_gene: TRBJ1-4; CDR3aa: CASSLGRGEKLFF
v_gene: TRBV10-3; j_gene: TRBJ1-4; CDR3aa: CAISEGDRGTEKLFF
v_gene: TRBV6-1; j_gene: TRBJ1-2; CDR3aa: CASSEIGGSHYGYTF
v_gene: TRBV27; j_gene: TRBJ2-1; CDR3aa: CASSFAQGTYNEQFF
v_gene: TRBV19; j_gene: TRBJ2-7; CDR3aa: CASSTTGGYYEQYF
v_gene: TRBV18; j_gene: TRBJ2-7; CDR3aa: CASSPGRVSEQYF
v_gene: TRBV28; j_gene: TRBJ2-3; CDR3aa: CASKGISGGTDTQYF
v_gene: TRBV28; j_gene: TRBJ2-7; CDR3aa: CASTPGGGYEQYF
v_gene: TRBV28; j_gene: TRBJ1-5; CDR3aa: CASSLSGGAFQPQHF
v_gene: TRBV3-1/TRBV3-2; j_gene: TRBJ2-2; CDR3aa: CASSLRAGRNTGELFF
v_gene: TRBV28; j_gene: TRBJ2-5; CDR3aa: CASSTGLAGRGETQYF
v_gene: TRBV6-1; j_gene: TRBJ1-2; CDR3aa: CASSEMGRADYGYTF
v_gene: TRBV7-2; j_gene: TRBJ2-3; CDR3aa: CASSLMAGAGTDTQYF
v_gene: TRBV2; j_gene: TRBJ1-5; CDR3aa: CASTDERGNQPQHF
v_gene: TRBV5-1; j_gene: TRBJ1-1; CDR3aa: CASSLAQGQTNTEAFF
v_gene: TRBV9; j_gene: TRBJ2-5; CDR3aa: CASSVAGGGGETQYF
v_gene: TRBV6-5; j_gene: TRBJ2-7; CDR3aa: CASSRDRVLEQYF
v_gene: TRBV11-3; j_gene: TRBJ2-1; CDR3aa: CASSLARGNEQFF
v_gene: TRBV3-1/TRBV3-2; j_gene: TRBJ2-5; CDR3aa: CASSGTSGGALETQYF
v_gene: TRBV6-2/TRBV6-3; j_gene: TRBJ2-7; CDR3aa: CASSYVRVSSYEQYF
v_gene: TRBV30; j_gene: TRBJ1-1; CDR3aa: CAWDGISTEAFF
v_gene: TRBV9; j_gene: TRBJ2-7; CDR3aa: CASSPHPDRVGEQYF
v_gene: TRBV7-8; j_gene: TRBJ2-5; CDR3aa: CASIPYGLAGDWETQYF
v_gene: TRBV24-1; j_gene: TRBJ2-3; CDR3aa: CATSDPQAGGSDTQYF
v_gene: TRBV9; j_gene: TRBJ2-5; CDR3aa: CASSVGNSQETQYF
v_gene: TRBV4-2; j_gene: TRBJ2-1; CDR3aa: CASSRESGGADNEQFF
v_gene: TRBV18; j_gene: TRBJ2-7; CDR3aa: CASSPPGTGVLYEQYF
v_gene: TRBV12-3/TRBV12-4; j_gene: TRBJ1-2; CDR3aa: CASSLGPRGYTF
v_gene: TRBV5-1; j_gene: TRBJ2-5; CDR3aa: CASSLEGTRETQYF
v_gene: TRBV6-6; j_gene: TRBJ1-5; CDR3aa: CASSYEVFQPQHF
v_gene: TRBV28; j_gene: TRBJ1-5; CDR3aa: CASSRRGEGNQPQHF
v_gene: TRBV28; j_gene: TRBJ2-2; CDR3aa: CASRKGQGNANTGELFF
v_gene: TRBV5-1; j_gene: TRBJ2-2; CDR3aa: CASSGGQGKIGELFF
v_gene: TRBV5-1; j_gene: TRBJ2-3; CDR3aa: CASSFALAGGFTDTQYF
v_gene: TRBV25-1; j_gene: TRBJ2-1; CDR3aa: CASSESKRGLNEQFF
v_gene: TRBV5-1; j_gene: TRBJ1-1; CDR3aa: CASSLGGAGTEAFF
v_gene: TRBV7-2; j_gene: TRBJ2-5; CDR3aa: CASSLGTSGGLKTQYF
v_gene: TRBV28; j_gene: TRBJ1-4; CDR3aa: CASSLRQGYEKLFF
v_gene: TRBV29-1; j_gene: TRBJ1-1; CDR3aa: CSVELTGTRVGTEAFF
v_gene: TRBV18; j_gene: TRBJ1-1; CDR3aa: CASSPLAGGTEAFF
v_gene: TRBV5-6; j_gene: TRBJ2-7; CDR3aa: CASSLGGPSSYEQYF
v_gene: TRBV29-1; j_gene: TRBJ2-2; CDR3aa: CSVDRSGGGGELFF
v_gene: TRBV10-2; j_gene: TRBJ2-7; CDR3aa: CASGTGTYEQYF
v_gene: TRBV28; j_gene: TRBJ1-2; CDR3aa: CASSLLGGDYGYTF
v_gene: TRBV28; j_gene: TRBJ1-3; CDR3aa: CASSFEGEGPLGNTIYF
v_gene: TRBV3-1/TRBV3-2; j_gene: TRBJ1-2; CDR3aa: CASTGNYGYTF